This T cell receptor (beta chain) was documented in a study of T cells in pancreatic ductal adenocarcinoma (dated by TCRdb to 2017 to 2019). Describing the broader study: The work assessed suppressive cells as well as CD8+ T cells infiltrating resected pancreatic ductal adenocarcinoma, measuring their numbers, locations, and properties, in order to shed light on the adaptive T-cell response that occurs naturally.

Study-wide findings and limitations: T-cell clonality showed no significant difference between tumor and blood, with a mean clonality of around 0.11 in tumors and 0.06 to 0.08 in blood. Blood samples had more total productive templates and about 8-fold more unique clonotypes than tumor samples. Comparisons of clonality between tumor and blood may be biased because tumors are enriched in CD45RO+ effector T cells rather than naive T cells, which biases the comparison toward lower diversity. Since most people with pancreatic cancer show up with disease that cannot be operated on, the resected cohort was biased toward the minority who had early-stage disease.

The immunoSEQ hsTCRB kit was used to amplify TCR beta CDR3 regions from genomic DNA. An Illumina HiSeq system was used to carry out high-throughput TRB CDR3 sequencing. The original pipeline was this. The immunoSEQ software was used to analyze the sequencing reads, and any nonproductive sequences containing premature stops or frame-shifts were left out. To calculate repertoire clonality, Shannon entropy was normalized by log2 of the number of unique productive sequences, and that value was subtracted from one. The clones in this table, taken by TCRdb from immuneACCESS, are in-frame only. Not every clone is retained; where verified, under half of the shortfall comes from an unresolved V gene, and the cause of the rest is unknown. The V and J calls and clone size are taken from that table; D and trimming were inferred from the DNA. The sample table holds some 16,000 clones, of which 90% to 95% were seen once. 16% of the sample comes from the top ten.

The selected pancreatic ductal adenocarcinoma patients had received surgery without neoadjuvant therapy. Peripheral blood was collected in heparin tubes, and PBMCs were isolated by histopaque density gradient and cryopreserved in roughly 10% DMSO. Using the DNeasy Blood and Tissue Kit with Proteinase K and RNase treatment, genomic DNA was extracted from over five PBMC and roughly ten flash-frozen tumor specimens. Of note for this clone: What this receptor recognizes is not known. No clone much larger than this one lies a single base away; base qualities are absent.

The source is a human donor with pancreatic ductal adenocarcinoma. Specimen: PBMCs.

The sequence in DNA is TGTGCCAGCAGCTTAGAAACCTCGACAGGGGCGGACTCCTACGAGCAGTACTTC. Its translation reads: CASSLETSTGADSYEQYF. This chain joins TRBV7-6 to TRBJ2-7; a stretch of 8 junction bases matches TRBD1. Counted from cysteine to phenylalanine, this CDR3 has 18 amino acids. Only the CDR3 region is kept as DNA, spanning 54 bases read in frame from base 1. Reading the germline V gene gives CDR1 SGHVS and CDR2 FNYEAQ. Ends trimmed: V by 1 base, J by 0 bases; bases unmatched to a gene: 11. Reference TRBV7-6 and TRBJ2-7 genes cover what lies past the CDR3, so the full variable domain is GAGVSQSPRYKVTKRGQDVALRCDPISGHVSLYWYRQALGQGPEFLTYFNYEAQQDKSGLPNDRFSAERPEGSISTLTIQRTEQRDSAMYRCASSLETSTGADSYEQYFGPGTRLTVT.